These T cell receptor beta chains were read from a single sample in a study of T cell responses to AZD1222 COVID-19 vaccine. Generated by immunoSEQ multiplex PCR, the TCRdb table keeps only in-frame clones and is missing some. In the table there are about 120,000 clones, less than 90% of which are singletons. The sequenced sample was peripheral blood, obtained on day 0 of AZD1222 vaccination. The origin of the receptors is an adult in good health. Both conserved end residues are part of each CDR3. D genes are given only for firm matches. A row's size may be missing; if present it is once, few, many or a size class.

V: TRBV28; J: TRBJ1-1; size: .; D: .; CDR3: CASSPMNTEAFF
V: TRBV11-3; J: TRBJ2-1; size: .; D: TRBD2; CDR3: CASSSEFSGIFF
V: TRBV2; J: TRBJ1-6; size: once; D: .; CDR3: CASSVQGNNSPLHF
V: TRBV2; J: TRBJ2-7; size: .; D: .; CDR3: CASSEEELHVEQYF
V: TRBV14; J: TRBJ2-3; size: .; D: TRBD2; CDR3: CASSQGGGSITDTQYF
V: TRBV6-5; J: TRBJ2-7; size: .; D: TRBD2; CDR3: CASSLSGTDSSYEQYF
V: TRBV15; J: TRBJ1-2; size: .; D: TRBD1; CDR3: CASSEEGAPGYTF
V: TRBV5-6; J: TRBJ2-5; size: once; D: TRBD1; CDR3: CASSYGQGETQYF
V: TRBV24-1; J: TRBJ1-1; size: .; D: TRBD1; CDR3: CATGGQWLRDTEAFF
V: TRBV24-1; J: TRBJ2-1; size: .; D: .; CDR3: CATSGGNEQFF
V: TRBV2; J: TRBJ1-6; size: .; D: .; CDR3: CAGGGESSYNSPLHF
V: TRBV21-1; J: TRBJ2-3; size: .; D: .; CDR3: CASSDEICGVSDTQYF
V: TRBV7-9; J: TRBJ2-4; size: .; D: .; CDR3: CASSLGGRWIAKNIQYF
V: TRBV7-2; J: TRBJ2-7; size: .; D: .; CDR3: CASSLVPSSKYEQYF
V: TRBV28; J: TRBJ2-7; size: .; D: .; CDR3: CASRGWRSYEQYF
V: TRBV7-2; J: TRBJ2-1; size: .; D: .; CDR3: CASSSYGGRYNEQFF
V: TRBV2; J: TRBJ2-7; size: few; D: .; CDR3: CASRDRDSTSYEQYF
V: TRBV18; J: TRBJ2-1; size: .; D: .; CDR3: CASSLARSSYNEQFF
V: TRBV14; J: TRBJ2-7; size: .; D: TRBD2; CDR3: CASSPVGGGPHEQYF
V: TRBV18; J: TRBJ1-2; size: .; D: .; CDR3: CASSPTDPDLLRVTGDGYTF
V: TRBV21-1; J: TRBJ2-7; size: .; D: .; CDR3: CASSYQIWPSLGEQYF
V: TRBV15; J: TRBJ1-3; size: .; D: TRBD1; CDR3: CATSWGQGNTIYF
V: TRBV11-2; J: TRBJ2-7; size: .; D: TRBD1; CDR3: CASSPVNRGRGLIYEQYF
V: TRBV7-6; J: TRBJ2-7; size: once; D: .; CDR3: CASSLTPGRTSYEQYF
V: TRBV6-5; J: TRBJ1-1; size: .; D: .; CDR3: CASSRTDSLRTEAFF
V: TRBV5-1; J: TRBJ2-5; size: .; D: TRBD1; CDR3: CASSPQGVVTQYF
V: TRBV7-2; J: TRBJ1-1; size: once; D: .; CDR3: CASSLVFVNTEAFF
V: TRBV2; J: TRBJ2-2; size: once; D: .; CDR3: CASEPARRVGELFF
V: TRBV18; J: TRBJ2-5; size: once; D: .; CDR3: CASSPGQSQETQYF
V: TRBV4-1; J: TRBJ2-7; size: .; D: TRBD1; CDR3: CASSPPGQGSYEQYF
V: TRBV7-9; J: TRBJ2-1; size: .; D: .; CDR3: CASSPGSFYNEQFF
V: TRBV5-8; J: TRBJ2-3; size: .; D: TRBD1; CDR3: CASSGGTGVTDTQYF